This entry features one T cell receptor beta chain sequence. Its target is not known. The data stem from a study of a mutant IDH1 vaccine in newly diagnosed glioma. For the study at large: Investigators started vaccination 4-6 weeks after radiotherapy alone, or with temozolomide cycles. Prior therapy was radiotherapy, temozolomide, or both; most received both.

The time point: week 5, during vaccination. Vaccination used 300 ug of mutant IDH1 20-mer peptide per dose, with topical imiquimod. Trimming removed 4 bases at V and 4 bases at J, with 11 bases between. CDR1 is MDHEN, CDR2 SYDVKM, per germline. The CDR3 length is 14 residues. This table comes from immunoSEQ multiplex PCR, and its TCRdb copy is limited to in-frame clones, with some not included. The sample has roughly 51,000 clones; approximately 81% are singletons. This receptor was identified in a man under 40 with glioma. The V call is TRBV28, the J call TRBJ1-3; D unclear. Source: PBMCs, taken from a glioma patient whose treatment included an IDH1 peptide vaccine. The CDR3 coding sequence is TGTGCCAGCAGTTCACCCCCCCGGGGAAACACCATATATTTT. Its translation is CASSSPPRGNTIYF.